The clone carrying this T cell receptor (beta chain) came up many times. This sample was taken from a study of T cell repertoires in cytomegalovirus infection. One entry per CDR3 protein, called by TCRdb with MiXCR from the reads. The profile shows 560,000 or so distinct CDR3 sequences, 15% to 20% of them singletons. Sequencing used CD8+ T cells from PBMCs. The TCR originated in a human donor in good health (CMV status not recorded). Some clones in this sample may be carry-over from other donors' samples.

CDR3 bases: TGTGCCAGCAGGGCCGGGACAGGGGGTAACAATGAGCAGTTCTTC. It encodes CASRAGTGGNNEQFF. The V call is TRBV2, the J call TRBJ2-1, with 11 bases that match TRBD1. The CDR3 is 15 residues long. CDR1 SNHLY and CDR2 FYNNEI come from the germline V gene. With 6 bases clipped from V and 5 bases from J, the junction kept 6 bases outside the gene matches.